The T cell receptor (beta chain) under discussion was sequenced for a study of blood T cells in healthy people across ages. Study at large: With template switching, about one barcoded beta molecule was captured per two T cells.

Findings and limits, study-wide: The fall in TCR beta diversity per million T cells was roughly linear with age. It was the long-lived donors that had more naive CD4+ cells and higher diversity than aged donors.

This CDR3 is 11 amino acids long. CDR1 and CDR2 from the germline V gene are DFQATT and SNEGSKA (reference sequence). Trimming pared 6 bases from V and 4 bases from J, leaving 10 bases between. Using a J-beta primer mix together with a sample-barcoded 5' primer, a second PCR was run for about 6 to 11 cycles. TCRdb reprocessed the 5' RACE reads with MiXCR, giving one entry per CDR3 protein. The sample carries 630,000 or so distinct CDR3 sequences, approximately 29% recorded once. On this clonotype: The antigen is unknown.

This chain joins TRBV20-1 and TRBJ2-7, with D tentatively TRBD2 (5 bases). The clonotype comes from a woman of 80 years or more in good health. The material sequenced was blood. This chain's CDR3 is CSAGESYEQYF. The CDR3 coding sequence is TGCAGTGCGGGAGAGTCATACGAGCAGTACTTC.